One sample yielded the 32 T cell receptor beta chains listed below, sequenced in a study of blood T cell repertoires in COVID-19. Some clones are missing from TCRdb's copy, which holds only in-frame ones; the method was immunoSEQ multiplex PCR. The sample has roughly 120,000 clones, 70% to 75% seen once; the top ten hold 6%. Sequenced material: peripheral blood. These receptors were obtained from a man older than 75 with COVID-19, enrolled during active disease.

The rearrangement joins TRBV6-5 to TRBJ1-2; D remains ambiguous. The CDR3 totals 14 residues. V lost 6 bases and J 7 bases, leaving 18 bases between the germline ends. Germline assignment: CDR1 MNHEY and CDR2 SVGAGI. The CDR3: CASRTTLGGSGYTF. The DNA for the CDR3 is TGTGCCAGCAGGACAACATTAGGAGGAAGTGGCTACACCTTC.

DNA of the CDR3: TGTGCCAGCAGCTTTGGTAGTTCACCCCTCCACTTT. It translates to CASSFGSSPLHF. The rearrangement joins TRBV11-3 to TRBJ1-6; D unresolved. CDR3 length: 12 residues. From germline, CDR1 is SGHNT and CDR2 YENEEA. Trimming left V 3 bases short and J 9 bases short, with 6 bases between. The full variable domain, in which reference TRBV11-3 and TRBJ1-6 provide the parts outside the CDR3, is EAGVVQSPRYKIIEKKQPVAFWCNPISGHNTLYWYLQNLGQGPELLIRYENEEAVDDSQLPKDRFSAERLKGVDSTLKIQPAELGDSAVYLCASSFGSSPLHFGNGTRLTVT.

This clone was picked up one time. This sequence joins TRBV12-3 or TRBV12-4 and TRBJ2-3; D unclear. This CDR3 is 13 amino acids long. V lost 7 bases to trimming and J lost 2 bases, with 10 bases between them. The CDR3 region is CASIRYITDTQYF. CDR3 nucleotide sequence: TGTGCCAGCATACGGTATATCACAGATACGCAGTATTTT.

The CDR3 DNA reads as TGTGCCAGTGCGAGGACAGCCTACTATGGCTACACCTTC. Its translation is CASARTAYYGYTF. The chain joins TRBV19 to TRBJ1-2; a possible D gene is TRBD1 (6 bases). Per the germline V gene, CDR1 is LNHDA and CDR2 is SQIVND (reference sequence). This CDR3 region has 13 residues. The V end was cut by 8 bases, the J end by 3 bases, with 13 bases between.

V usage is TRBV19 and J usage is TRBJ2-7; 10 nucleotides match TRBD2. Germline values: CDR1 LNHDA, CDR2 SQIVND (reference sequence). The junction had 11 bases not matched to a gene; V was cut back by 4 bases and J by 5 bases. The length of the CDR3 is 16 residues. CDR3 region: CASSTKSGRAGDEQYF. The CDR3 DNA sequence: TGTGCCAGTAGTACCAAAAGCGGGAGGGCCGGGGACGAGCAGTACTTC.

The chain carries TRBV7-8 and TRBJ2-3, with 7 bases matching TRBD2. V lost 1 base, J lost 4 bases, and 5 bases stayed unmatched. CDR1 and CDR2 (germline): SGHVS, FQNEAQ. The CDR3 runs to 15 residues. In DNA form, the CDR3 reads TGTGCCAGCAGCTTAGGGGGGAGGGTTGCAGATACGCAGTATTTT. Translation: CASSLGGRVADTQYF.

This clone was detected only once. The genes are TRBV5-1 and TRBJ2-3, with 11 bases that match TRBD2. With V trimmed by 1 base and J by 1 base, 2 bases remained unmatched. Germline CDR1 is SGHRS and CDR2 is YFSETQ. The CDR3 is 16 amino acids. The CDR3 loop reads CASSLFSGGGTDTQYF. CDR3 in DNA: TGCGCCAGCAGCTTGTTTAGCGGGGGGGGCACAGATACGCAGTATTTT.

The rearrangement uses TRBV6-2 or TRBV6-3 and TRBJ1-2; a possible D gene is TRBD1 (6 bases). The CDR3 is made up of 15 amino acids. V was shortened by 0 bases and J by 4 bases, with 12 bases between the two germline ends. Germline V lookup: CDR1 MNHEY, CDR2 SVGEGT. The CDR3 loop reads CASSYSGTLGYGYTF. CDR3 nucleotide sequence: TGTGCCAGCAGTTACTCCGGGACACTCGGCTATGGCTACACCTTC.

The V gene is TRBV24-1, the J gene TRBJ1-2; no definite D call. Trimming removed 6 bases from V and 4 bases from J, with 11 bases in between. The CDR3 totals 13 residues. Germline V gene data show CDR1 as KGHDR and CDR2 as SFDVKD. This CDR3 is CATSSGVGYGYTF. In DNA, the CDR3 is TGTGCCACCAGTAGTGGAGTGGGCTATGGCTACACCTTC.

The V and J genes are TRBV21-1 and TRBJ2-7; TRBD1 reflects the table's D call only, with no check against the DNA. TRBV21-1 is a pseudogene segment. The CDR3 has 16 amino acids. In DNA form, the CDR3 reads TGTGCCAGCAGCGCCCAAACCGGGACAGGCATATACGAGCAGTACTTC. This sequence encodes CASSAQTGTGIYEQYF.

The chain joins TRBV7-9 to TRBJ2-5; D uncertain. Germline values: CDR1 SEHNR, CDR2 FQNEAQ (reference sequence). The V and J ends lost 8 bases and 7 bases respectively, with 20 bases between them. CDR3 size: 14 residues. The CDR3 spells CASQIHGVQTTQYF. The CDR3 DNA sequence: TGTGCCAGCCAGATTCATGGAGTCCAAACGACCCAGTACTTC.

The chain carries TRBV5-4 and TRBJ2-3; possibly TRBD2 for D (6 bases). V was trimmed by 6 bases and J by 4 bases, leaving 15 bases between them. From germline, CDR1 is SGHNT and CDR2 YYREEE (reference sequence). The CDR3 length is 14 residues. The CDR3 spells CASNGAGRSDTQYF. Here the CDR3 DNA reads TGTGCCAGCAACGGGGCGGGACGATCAGATACGCAGTATTTT.

The CDR3 DNA reads TGTGCCAGCAGCTACGTGACAGGGGTATACGAGCAGTACTTC. This gives the protein CASSYVTGVYEQYF. This rearrangement joins TRBV7-2 to TRBJ2-7; 8 bases fit TRBD1. V lost 4 bases and J lost 4; bases outside the gene matches: 6. CDR1 and CDR2 (germline): SGHTA, FQGNSA. There are 14 residues in the CDR3.

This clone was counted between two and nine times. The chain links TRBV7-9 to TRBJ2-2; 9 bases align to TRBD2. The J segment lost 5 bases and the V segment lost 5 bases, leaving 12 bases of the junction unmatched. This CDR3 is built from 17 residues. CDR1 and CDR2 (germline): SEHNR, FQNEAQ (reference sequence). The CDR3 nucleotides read TGTGCCAGCAGCCAGTCCCGGACTAGCGAGGGGACCGGGGAGCTGTTTTTT. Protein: CASSQSRTSEGTGELFF.

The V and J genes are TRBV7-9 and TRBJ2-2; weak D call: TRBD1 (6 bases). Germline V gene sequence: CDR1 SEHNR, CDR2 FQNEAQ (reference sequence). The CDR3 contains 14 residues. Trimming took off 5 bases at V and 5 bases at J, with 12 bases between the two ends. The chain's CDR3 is CASSASQGTGELFF. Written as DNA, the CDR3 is TGTGCCAGCAGCGCATCTCAGGGGACCGGGGAGCTGTTTTTT.

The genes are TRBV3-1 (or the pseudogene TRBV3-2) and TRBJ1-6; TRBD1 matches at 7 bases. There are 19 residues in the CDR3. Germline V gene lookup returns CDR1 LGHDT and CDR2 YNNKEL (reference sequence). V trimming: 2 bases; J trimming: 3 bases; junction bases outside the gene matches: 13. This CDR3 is CASSQYLWDSLSYNSPLHF. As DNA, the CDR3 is TGTGCCAGCAGCCAATATTTGTGGGACAGCTTGAGCTATAATTCACCCCTCCACTTT.

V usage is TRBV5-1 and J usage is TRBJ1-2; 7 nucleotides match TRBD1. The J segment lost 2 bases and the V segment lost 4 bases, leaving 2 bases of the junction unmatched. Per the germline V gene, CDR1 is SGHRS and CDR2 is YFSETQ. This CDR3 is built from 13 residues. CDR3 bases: TGCGCCAGCAGCACGACAGGGAACTATGGCTACACCTTC. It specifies CASSTTGNYGYTF. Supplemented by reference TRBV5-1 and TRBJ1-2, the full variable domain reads KAGVTQTPRYLIKTRGQQVTLSCSPISGHRSVSWYQQTPGQGLQFLFEYFSETQRNKGNFPGRFSGRQFSNSRSEMNVSTLELGDSALYLCASSTTGNYGYTFGSGTRLTVV.

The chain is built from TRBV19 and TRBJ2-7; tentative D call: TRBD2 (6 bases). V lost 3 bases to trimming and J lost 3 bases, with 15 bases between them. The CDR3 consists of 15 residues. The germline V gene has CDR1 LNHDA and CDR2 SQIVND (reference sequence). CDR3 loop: CASSIGWVGSYEQYF. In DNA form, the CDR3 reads TGTGCCAGTAGTATCGGTTGGGTCGGGAGCTACGAGCAGTACTTC.

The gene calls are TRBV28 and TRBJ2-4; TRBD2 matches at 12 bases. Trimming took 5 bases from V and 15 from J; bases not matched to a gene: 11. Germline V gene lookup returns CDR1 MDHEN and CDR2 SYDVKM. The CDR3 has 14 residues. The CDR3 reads CASSGTSGRYVRYF. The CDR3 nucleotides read TGTGCCAGCAGTGGTACTAGCGGGAGGTATGTTCGGTACTTC. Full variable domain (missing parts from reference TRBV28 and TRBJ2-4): DVKVTQSSRYLVKRTGEKVFLECVQDMDHENMFWYRQDPGLGLRLIYFSYDVKMKEKGDIPEGYSVSREKKERFSLILESASTNQTSMYLCASSGTSGRYVRYFGAGTRLSVL.

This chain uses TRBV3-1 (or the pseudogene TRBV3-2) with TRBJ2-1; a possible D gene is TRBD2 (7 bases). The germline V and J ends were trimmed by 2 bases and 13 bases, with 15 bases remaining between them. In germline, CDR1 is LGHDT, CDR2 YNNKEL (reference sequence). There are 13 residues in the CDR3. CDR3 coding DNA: TGTGCCAGCAGCCAAATAGGGGCGGGGGCTCAGTTCTTC. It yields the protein CASSQIGAGAQFF.

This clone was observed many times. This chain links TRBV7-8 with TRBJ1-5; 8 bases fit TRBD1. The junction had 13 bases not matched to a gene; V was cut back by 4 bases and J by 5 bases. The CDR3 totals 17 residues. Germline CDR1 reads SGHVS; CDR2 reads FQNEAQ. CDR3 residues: CASSWEGGRGRDQPQHF. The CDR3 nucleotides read TGTGCCAGCAGCTGGGAAGGAGGCAGGGGGCGCGATCAGCCCCAGCATTTT.

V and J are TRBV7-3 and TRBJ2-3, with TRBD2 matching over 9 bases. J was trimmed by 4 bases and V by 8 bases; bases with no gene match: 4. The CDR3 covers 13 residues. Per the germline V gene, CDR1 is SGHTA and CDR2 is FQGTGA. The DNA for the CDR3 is TGTGCCAGCGGCGGGAGGGGTGCAGATACGCAGTATTTT. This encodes CASGGRGADTQYF.

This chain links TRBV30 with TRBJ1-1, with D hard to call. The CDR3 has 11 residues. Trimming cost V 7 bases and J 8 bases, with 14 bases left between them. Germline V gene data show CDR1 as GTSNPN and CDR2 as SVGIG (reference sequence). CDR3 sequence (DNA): TGTGCCTCGAGACCTAGTCGGGAAGCTTTCTTT. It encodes CASRPSREAFF. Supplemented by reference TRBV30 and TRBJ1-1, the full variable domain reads SQTIHQWPATLVQPVGSPLSLECTVEGTSNPNLYWYRQAAGRGLQLLFYSVGIGQISSEVPQNLSASRPQDRQFILSSKKLLLSDSGFYLCASRPSREAFFGQGTRLTVV.

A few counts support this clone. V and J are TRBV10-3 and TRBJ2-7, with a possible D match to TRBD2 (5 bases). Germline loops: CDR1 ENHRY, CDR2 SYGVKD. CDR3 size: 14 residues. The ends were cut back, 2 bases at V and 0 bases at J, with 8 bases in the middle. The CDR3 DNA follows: TGTGCCATCAGTGAGGGACTCAACTCCTACGAGCAGTACTTC. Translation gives CAISEGLNSYEQYF.

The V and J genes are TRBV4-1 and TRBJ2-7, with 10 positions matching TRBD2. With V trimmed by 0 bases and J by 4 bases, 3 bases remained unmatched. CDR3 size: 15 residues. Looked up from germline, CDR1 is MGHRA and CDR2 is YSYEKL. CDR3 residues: CASSQEWTSGYEQYF. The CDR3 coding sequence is TGCGCCAGCAGCCAAGAATGGACTAGCGGTTACGAGCAGTACTTC.

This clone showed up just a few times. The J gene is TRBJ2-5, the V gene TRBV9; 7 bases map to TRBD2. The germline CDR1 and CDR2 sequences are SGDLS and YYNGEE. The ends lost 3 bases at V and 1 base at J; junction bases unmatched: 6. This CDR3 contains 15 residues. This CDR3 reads CASSGRSGIQETQYF. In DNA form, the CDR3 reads TGTGCCAGCAGCGGACGGAGCGGGATCCAAGAGACCCAGTACTTC.

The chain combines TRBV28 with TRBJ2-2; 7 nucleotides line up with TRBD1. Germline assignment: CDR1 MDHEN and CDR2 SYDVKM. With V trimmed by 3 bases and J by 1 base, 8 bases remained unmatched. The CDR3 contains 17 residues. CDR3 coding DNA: TGTGCCAGCAGTTTGATAGGGGGCGCGTGGAACACCGGGGAGCTGTTTTTT. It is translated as CASSLIGGAWNTGELFF.

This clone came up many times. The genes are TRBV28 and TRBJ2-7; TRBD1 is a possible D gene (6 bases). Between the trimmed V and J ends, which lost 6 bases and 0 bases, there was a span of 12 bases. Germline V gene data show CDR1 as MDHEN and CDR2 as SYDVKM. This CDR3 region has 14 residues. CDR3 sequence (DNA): TGTGCCAGCAGCCTGACAGGCCACTCCTACGAGCAGTACTTC. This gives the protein CASSLTGHSYEQYF.

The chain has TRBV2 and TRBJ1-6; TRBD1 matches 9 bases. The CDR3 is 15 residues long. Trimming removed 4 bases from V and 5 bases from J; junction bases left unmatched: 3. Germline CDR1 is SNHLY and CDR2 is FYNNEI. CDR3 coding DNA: TGTGCCAGCAGTGCCCGGACAGGGGATAATTCACCCCTCCACTTT. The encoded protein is CASSARTGDNSPLHF.

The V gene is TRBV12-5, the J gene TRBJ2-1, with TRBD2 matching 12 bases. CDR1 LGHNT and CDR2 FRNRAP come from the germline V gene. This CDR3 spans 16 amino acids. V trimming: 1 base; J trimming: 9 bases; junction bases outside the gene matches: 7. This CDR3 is CASGLERTSGNGEQFF. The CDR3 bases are TGTGCTAGTGGTTTGGAGCGGACTAGCGGGAACGGTGAGCAGTTCTTC.

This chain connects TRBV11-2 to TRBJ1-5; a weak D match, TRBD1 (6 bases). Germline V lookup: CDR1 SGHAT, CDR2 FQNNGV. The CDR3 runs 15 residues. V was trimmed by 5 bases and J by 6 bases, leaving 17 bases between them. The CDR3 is CASSPDGGAGQPQHF. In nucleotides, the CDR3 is TGTGCCAGCAGCCCAGACGGGGGGGCCGGTCAGCCCCAGCATTTT. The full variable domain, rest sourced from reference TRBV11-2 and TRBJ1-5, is EAGVAQSPRYKIIEKRQSVAFWCNPISGHATLYWYQQILGQGPKLLIQFQNNGVVDDSQLPKDRFSAERLKGVDSTLKIQPAKLEDSAVYLCASSPDGGAGQPQHFGDGTRLSIL.

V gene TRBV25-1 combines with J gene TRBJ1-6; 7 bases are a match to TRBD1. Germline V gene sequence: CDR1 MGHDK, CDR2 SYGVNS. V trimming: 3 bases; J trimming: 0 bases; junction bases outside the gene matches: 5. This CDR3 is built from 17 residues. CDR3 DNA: TGTGCCAGCAGTGAGCGTCAGGGGGGCTCCTATAATTCACCCCTCCACTTT. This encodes CASSERQGGSYNSPLHF.